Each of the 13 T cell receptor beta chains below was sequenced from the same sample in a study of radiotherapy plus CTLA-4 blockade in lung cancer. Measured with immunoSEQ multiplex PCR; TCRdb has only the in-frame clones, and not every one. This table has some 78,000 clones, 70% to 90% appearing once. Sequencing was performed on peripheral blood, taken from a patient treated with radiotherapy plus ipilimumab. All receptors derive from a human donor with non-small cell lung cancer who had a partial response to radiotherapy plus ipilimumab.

The DNA for the CDR3 is TGTGCCAGCAGCTTACCTCTTTCGCGGGAGAGGACCGGGGAGCTGTTTTTT. This translates into CASSLPLSRERTGELFF. The rearrangement uses TRBV7-3 and TRBJ2-2; TRBD2 matches at 7 bases. The V gene's germline CDR1 is SGHTA and CDR2 FQGTGA. The CDR3 is 17 amino acids. V dropped 2 bases and J dropped 5; count of bases not matched to a gene: 11. Combining the CDR3 with reference TRBV7-3 and TRBJ2-2 gives the whole variable domain GAGVSQTPSNKVTEKGKYVELRCDPISGHTALYWYRQSLGQGPEFLIYFQGTGAADDSGLPNDRFFAVRPEGSVSTLKIQRTERGDSAVYLCASSLPLSRERTGELFFGEGSRLTVL.

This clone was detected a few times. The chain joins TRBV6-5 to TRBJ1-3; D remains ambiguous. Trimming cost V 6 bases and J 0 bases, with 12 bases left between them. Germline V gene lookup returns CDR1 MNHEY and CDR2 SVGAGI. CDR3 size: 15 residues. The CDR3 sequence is CASRTARNSGNTIYF. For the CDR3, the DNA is TGTGCCAGCAGAACCGCGCGGAACTCTGGAAACACCATATATTTT.

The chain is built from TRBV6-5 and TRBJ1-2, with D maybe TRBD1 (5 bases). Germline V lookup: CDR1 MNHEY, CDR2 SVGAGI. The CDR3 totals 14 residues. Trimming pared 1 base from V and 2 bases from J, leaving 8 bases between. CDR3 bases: TGTGCCAGCAGTTACTTCGGGGGAAACTATGGCTACACCTTC. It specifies CASSYFGGNYGYTF.

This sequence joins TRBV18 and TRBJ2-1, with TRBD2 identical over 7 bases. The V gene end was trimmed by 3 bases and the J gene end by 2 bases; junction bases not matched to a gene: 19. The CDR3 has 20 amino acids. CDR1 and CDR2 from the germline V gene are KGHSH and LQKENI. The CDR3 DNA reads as TGTGCCAGCTCACCCGTGTTGTTGCGGGAGAGAATGTCGGCCTACAATGAGCAGTTCTTC. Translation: CASSPVLLRERMSAYNEQFF.

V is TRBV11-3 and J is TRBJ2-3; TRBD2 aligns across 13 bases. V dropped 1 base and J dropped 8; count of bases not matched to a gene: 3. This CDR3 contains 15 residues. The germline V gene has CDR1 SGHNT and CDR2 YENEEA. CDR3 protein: CASSLGGLAGTTQYF. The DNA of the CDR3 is TGTGCCAGCAGCTTAGGGGGACTAGCGGGAACTACGCAGTATTTT.

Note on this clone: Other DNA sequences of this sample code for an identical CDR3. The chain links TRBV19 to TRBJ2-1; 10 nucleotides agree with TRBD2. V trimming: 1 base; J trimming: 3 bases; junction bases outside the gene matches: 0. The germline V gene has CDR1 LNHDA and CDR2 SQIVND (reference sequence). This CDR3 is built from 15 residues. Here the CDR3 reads CASSIASGSYNEQFF. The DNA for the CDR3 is TGTGCCAGTAGTATAGCTAGCGGGAGCTACAATGAGCAGTTCTTC. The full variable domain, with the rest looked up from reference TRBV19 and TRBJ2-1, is DGGITQSPKYLFRKEGQNVTLSCEQNLNHDAMYWYRQDPGQGLRLIYYSQIVNDFQKGDIAEGYSVSREKKESFPLTVTSAQKNPTAFYLCASSIASGSYNEQFFGPGTRLTVL.

In DNA, the CDR3 is TGTGCCAGCAGCTTGCAGACTAGCGGGGGGGGCACAGATACGCAGTATTTT. It yields the protein CASSLQTSGGGTDTQYF. This chain uses TRBV7-3 with TRBJ2-3, with 14 positions matching TRBD2. Trimming removed 3 bases from V and 1 base from J; junction bases left unmatched: 3. In germline, CDR1 is SGHTA, CDR2 FQGTGA. The CDR3 is made up of 17 amino acids.

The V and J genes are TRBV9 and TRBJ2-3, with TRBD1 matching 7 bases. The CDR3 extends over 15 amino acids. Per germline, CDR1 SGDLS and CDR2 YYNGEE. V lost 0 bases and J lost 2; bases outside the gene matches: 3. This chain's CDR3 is CASSVVQGLTDTQYF. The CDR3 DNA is TGTGCCAGCAGCGTAGTACAGGGGCTCACAGATACGCAGTATTTT.

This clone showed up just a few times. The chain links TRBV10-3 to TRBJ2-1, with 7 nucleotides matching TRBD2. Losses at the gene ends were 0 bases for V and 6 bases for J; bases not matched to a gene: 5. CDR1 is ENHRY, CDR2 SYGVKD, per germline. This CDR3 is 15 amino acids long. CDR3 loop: CAISESTGGLNEQFF. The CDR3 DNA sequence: TGTGCCATCAGTGAGTCAACGGGAGGTCTCAATGAGCAGTTCTTC.

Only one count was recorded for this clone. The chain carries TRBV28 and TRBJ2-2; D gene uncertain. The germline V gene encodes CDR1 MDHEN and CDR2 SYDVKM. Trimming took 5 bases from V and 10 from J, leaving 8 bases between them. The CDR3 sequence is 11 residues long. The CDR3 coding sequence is TGTGCCAGCAGTACCTACCCGGAGCTGTTTTTT. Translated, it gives CASSTYPELFF. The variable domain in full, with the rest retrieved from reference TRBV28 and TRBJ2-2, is DVKVTQSSRYLVKRTGEKVFLECVQDMDHENMFWYRQDPGLGLRLIYFSYDVKMKEKGDIPEGYSVSREKKERFSLILESASTNQTSMYLCASSTYPELFFGEGSRLTVL.

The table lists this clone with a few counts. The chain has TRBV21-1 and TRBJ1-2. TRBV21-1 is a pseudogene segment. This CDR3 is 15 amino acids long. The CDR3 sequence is CASSKFGSERKGYTF. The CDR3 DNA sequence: TGTGCCAGCAGCAAATTTGGCAGCGAGAGGAAGGGCTACACCTTC.

The CDR3, as DNA: TGTGCCAGCAGCTTGTCCAGCTCCTACGAGCAGTACTTC. Its protein is CASSLSSSYEQYF. This sequence joins TRBV5-6 and TRBJ2-7; D is uncertain. The CDR3 runs 13 residues. The germline CDR1 and CDR2 sequences are SGHDT and YYEEEE. The germline V and J ends were trimmed by 1 base and 0 bases, with 5 bases remaining between them.

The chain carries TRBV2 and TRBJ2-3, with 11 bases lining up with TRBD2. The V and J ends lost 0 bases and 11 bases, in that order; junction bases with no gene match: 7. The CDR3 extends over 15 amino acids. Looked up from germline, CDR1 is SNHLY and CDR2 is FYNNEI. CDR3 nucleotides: TGTGCCAGCAGTGAAGCGCTTCCTAGCGGGGGGAAGCAGTATTTT. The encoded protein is CASSEALPSGGKQYF.